The rows below give T cell receptor beta chains drawn from one sample of a study of cytomegalovirus exposure and HLA in healthy donors. Assay: immunoSEQ multiplex PCR; the TCRdb copy retains only in-frame clones and omits some. The table records 200,000 or so clones, roughly 83% of them present only once. The sequenced sample was PBMCs. Receptors originate from a boy between 5 and 17 years old in good health and CMV-seronegative. The CDR3 runs from the conserved cysteine through the conserved F or W. A D gene is named only where the DNA matches it firmly. Size values are once, few and many counts, or a class for expanded clones, and some rows have none.

v_gene: TRBV2; abundance: -; d_gene: TRBD1; j_gene: TRBJ2-7; CDR3nt: TGTGCCAGCACCAAAAAGGTGGCAGGGGGCCTTTGGAGCTCCTACGAGCAGTACTTC; CDR3aa: CASTKKVAGGLWSSYEQYF
v_gene: TRBV6-6; abundance: -; d_gene: TRBD2; j_gene: TRBJ2-7; CDR3nt: TGTGCCAGCAGTTCCCCGGGGGGGGGCCCTGTAGGAGAGCAGTACTTC; CDR3aa: CASSSPGGGPVGEQYF
v_gene: TRBV9; abundance: -; d_gene: -; j_gene: TRBJ1-1; CDR3nt: TGTGCCAGCAGCGTAGTAATTAATGGGGACATTAAATGGGGCACTGAAGCTTTCTTT; CDR3aa: CASSVVINGDIKWGTEAFF
v_gene: TRBV5-4; abundance: -; d_gene: TRBD2; j_gene: TRBJ2-7; CDR3nt: TGTGCCAGCAGCTTGGCCTCGGGAGGGCCGCCCGAGCAGTACTTC; CDR3aa: CASSLASGGPPEQYF
v_gene: TRBV19; abundance: -; d_gene: TRBD1; j_gene: TRBJ1-4; CDR3nt: TGTGCCAGTAGTATGGCGGGACAGGGTAATGAAAAACTGTTTTTT; CDR3aa: CASSMAGQGNEKLFF
v_gene: TRBV7-9; abundance: -; d_gene: TRBD2; j_gene: TRBJ2-1; CDR3nt: TGTGCCAGCAGTTACTTAGCGGGTATCTCCTACAATGAGCAGTTCTTC; CDR3aa: CASSYLAGISYNEQFF
v_gene: TRBV30; abundance: -; d_gene: -; j_gene: TRBJ1-2; CDR3nt: TGTGCCTTCCGGGACATAGGCTACACCTTC; CDR3aa: CAFRDIGYTF
v_gene: TRBV27; abundance: few; d_gene: -; j_gene: TRBJ2-5; CDR3nt: TGTGCCAGCAGTACGGACACCCAAGAGACCCAGTACTTC; CDR3aa: CASSTDTQETQYF
v_gene: TRBV25-1; abundance: -; d_gene: -; j_gene: TRBJ1-2; CDR3nt: TGTGCCAGCAGTGATTCAGGTTATGGCTACACCTTC; CDR3aa: CASSDSGYGYTF
v_gene: TRBV28; abundance: -; d_gene: -; j_gene: TRBJ1-2; CDR3nt: TGTGCCAGCAGTTACAGGGTCTATGGCTACACCTTC; CDR3aa: CASSYRVYGYTF
v_gene: TRBV29-1; abundance: -; d_gene: -; j_gene: TRBJ1-1; CDR3nt: TGCAGCGTTGACATGGGGCGCGTCACTGAAGCTTTCTTT; CDR3aa: CSVDMGRVTEAFF
v_gene: TRBV29-1; abundance: -; d_gene: TRBD1; j_gene: TRBJ1-2; CDR3nt: TGCAGCGTCAGGGGGCAGGCCTATGGCTACACCTTC; CDR3aa: CSVRGQAYGYTF
v_gene: TRBV18; abundance: -; d_gene: -; j_gene: TRBJ2-7; CDR3nt: TGTGCCAGCTCACCGTCGCTGGACAGCTACGAGCAGTACTTC; CDR3aa: CASSPSLDSYEQYF
v_gene: TRBV5-4; abundance: few; d_gene: -; j_gene: TRBJ1-1; CDR3nt: TGTGCCAGCAGCTTTTGGCCTAGACAGGTGAACACTGAAGCTTTCTTT; CDR3aa: CASSFWPRQVNTEAFF
v_gene: TRBV2; abundance: -; d_gene: TRBD1; j_gene: TRBJ2-1; CDR3nt: TGTGCCAGCCGCCTCAGGGGGGACAGGGGGCACAATGAGCAGTTCTTC; CDR3aa: CASRLRGDRGHNEQFF
v_gene: TRBV9; abundance: -; d_gene: TRBD2; j_gene: TRBJ2-5; CDR3nt: TGTGCCAGCAGCACCTGGACTAGCGGTGTTGGAGAGACCCAGTACTTC; CDR3aa: CASSTWTSGVGETQYF
v_gene: TRBV9; abundance: few; d_gene: TRBD1; j_gene: TRBJ2-7; CDR3nt: TGTGCCAGCAGCGAAGGACAGGGATCGTACGAGCAGTACTTC; CDR3aa: CASSEGQGSYEQYF
v_gene: TRBV28; abundance: -; d_gene: TRBD1; j_gene: TRBJ1-5; CDR3nt: TGTGCCAGCACCGCCATGCGACAGGGGTATCAGCCCCAGCATTTT; CDR3aa: CASTAMRQGYQPQHF
v_gene: TRBV2; abundance: -; d_gene: -; j_gene: TRBJ2-2; CDR3nt: TGTGCCAGCAGTCCTACCCTTCGGACTAACACCGGGGAGCTGTTTTTT; CDR3aa: CASSPTLRTNTGELFF
v_gene: TRBV30; abundance: -; d_gene: TRBD1; j_gene: TRBJ1-2; CDR3nt: TGTGCCTGGAGTCCTACTGGGACAGGGAGCTACACCTTC; CDR3aa: CAWSPTGTGSYTF
v_gene: TRBV7-9; abundance: once; d_gene: -; j_gene: TRBJ2-7; CDR3nt: TGTGCCAGCAGCCGACGGTGGAGCAGTCCCTACGAGCAGTACTTC; CDR3aa: CASSRRWSSPYEQYF
v_gene: TRBV19; abundance: -; d_gene: -; j_gene: TRBJ1-3; CDR3nt: TGTGCCAGTAGTATTTCGTCGGGAAACACCATATATTTT; CDR3aa: CASSISSGNTIYF
v_gene: TRBV14; abundance: -; d_gene: -; j_gene: TRBJ1-2; CDR3nt: TGTGCCAGCAAACCGGGGTTTACTAACTATGGCTACACCTTC; CDR3aa: CASKPGFTNYGYTF
v_gene: TRBV13; abundance: few; d_gene: TRBD1; j_gene: TRBJ1-2; CDR3nt: TGTGCCAGCAGCTTCCGGGACAGGGGGCGCATGAGTGGCTACACCTTC; CDR3aa: CASSFRDRGRMSGYTF
v_gene: TRBV27; abundance: -; d_gene: -; j_gene: TRBJ1-1; CDR3nt: TGTGCCAGCAGTTTCCAGTGGGCGGGGAACACTGAAGCTTTCTTT; CDR3aa: CASSFQWAGNTEAFF
v_gene: TRBV27; abundance: few; d_gene: -; j_gene: TRBJ1-5; CDR3nt: TGTGCCAGCAGTTTTGGGAGACGGGCGAATCAGCCCCAGCATTTT; CDR3aa: CASSFGRRANQPQHF
v_gene: TRBV5-1; abundance: few; d_gene: -; j_gene: TRBJ2-7; CDR3nt: TGCGCCAGCAGCTTAGGGGGACGCCGAGACGAGCAGTACTTC; CDR3aa: CASSLGGRRDEQYF
v_gene: TRBV13; abundance: -; d_gene: -; j_gene: TRBJ2-3; CDR3nt: TGTGCCAGCAGCCTTCCTAGCGACACAGATACGCAGTATTTT; CDR3aa: CASSLPSDTDTQYF
v_gene: TRBV5-5; abundance: few; d_gene: -; j_gene: TRBJ2-7; CDR3nt: TGTGCCAGCAGCTTGGCAGGATTAAGCTCCTACGAGCAGTACTTC; CDR3aa: CASSLAGLSSYEQYF
v_gene: TRBV29-1; abundance: once; d_gene: TRBD2; j_gene: TRBJ2-2; CDR3nt: TGCAGCGTTGTTCGGGGGGGAACGAGGGAGCTGTTTTTT; CDR3aa: CSVVRGGTRELFF
v_gene: TRBV5-4; abundance: -; d_gene: -; j_gene: TRBJ1-1; CDR3nt: TGTGCCAGCAGCTTGGCTCCGGGGGAGATAAACACTGAAGCTTTCTTT; CDR3aa: CASSLAPGEINTEAFF
v_gene: TRBV28; abundance: once; d_gene: TRBD1; j_gene: TRBJ1-2; CDR3nt: TGTGCCAGCAGCCACACCGGGACAGGCTATGGCTACACCTTC; CDR3aa: CASSHTGTGYGYTF
v_gene: TRBV19; abundance: -; d_gene: TRBD2; j_gene: TRBJ2-7; CDR3nt: TGTGCCAGTAGTCCCGGGACTAGCGGGGGCGACGAGCAGTACTTC; CDR3aa: CASSPGTSGGDEQYF
v_gene: TRBV10-3; abundance: once; d_gene: -; j_gene: TRBJ2-1; CDR3nt: TGTGCCATCAGCGGGAGACTAACCTACAATGAGCAGTTCTTC; CDR3aa: CAISGRLTYNEQFF
v_gene: TRBV4-1; abundance: once; d_gene: TRBD2; j_gene: TRBJ2-5; CDR3nt: TGCGCCAGCAGCCCCTGGACTAGCGGGATAGAGACCCAGTACTTC; CDR3aa: CASSPWTSGIETQYF
v_gene: TRBV15; abundance: -; d_gene: -; j_gene: TRBJ2-3; CDR3nt: TGTGCCACCAGCAGACCCGTTAGCACAGATACGCAGTATTTT; CDR3aa: CATSRPVSTDTQYF
v_gene: TRBV9; abundance: -; d_gene: -; j_gene: TRBJ2-3; CDR3nt: TGTGCCAGCAGCGTAGAATCGGTAGCCAGGGCCACAGATACGCAGTATTTT; CDR3aa: CASSVESVARATDTQYF
v_gene: TRBV5-1; abundance: few; d_gene: TRBD1; j_gene: TRBJ1-1; CDR3nt: TGCGCCAGCAGCCCAGGACAGGGGGCGTACACTGAAGCTTTCTTT; CDR3aa: CASSPGQGAYTEAFF
v_gene: TRBV27; abundance: -; d_gene: -; j_gene: TRBJ2-5; CDR3nt: TGTGCCAGCAGCTCCCGCGGGGAGACCCAGTACTTC; CDR3aa: CASSSRGETQYF
v_gene: TRBV10-1; abundance: -; d_gene: -; j_gene: TRBJ2-5; CDR3nt: TGCGCCAGCATATGGACAAAGCAGTACCAAGAGACCCAGTACTTC; CDR3aa: CASIWTKQYQETQYF
v_gene: TRBV18; abundance: -; d_gene: TRBD2; j_gene: TRBJ2-5; CDR3nt: TGTGCCAGCTCACCACCGAACGGGAGGGCCAGAGAGACCCAGTACTTC; CDR3aa: CASSPPNGRARETQYF
v_gene: TRBV5-1; abundance: -; d_gene: -; j_gene: TRBJ1-4; CDR3nt: TGCGCCAGCAGCTTGGGTGGGACTGATGAAAAACTGTTTTTT; CDR3aa: CASSLGGTDEKLFF
v_gene: TRBV5-8; abundance: -; d_gene: -; j_gene: TRBJ1-2; CDR3nt: TGTGCCAGCAGCTTGGGGCTTACTAACTATGGCTACACCTTC; CDR3aa: CASSLGLTNYGYTF
v_gene: TRBV2; abundance: -; d_gene: -; j_gene: TRBJ2-3; CDR3nt: TGTGCCAGCAGTGAAGACATTTCTACAGATACGCAGTATTTT; CDR3aa: CASSEDISTDTQYF